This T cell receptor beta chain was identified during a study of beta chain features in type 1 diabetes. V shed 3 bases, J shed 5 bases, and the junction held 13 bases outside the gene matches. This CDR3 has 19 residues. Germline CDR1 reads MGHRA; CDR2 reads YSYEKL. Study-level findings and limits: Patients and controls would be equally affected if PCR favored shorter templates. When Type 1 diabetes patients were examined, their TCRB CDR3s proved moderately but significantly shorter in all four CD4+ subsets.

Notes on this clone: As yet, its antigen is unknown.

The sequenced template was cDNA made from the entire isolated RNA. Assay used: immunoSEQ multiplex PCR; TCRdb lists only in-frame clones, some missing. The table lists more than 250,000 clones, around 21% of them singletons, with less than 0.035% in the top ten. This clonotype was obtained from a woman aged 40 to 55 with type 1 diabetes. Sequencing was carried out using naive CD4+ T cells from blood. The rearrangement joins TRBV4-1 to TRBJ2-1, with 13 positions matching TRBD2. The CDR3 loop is CASSHPSGHGTSGNNEQFF. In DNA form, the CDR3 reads TGCGCCAGCAGCCATCCCAGCGGTCACGGGACTAGCGGGAACAATGAGCAGTTCTTC.